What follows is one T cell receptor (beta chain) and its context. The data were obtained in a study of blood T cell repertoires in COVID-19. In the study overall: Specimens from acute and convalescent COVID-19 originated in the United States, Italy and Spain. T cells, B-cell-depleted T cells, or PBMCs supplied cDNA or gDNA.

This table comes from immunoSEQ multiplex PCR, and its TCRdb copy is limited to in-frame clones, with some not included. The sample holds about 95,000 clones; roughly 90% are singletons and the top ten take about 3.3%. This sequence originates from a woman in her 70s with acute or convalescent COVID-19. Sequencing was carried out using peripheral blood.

The CDR3 DNA follows: TGTGCCAGCAGACAGACCGACTATGGCTACACCTTC. Protein: CASRQTDYGYTF. The V gene is TRBV28, the J gene TRBJ1-2; D unclear. The V end was cut by 6 bases, the J end by 3 bases, with 8 bases between. Germline lookup yields CDR1 MDHEN and CDR2 SYDVKM. The CDR3 contains 12 residues.